This entry describes one T cell receptor (beta chain). Its target is not known. These data originate in a study of cytomegalovirus exposure and HLA in healthy donors. The wider study: One earlier analysis, a look at about 179 million T cells, found some 110 million unique TCR beta sequences. General study findings and limits: A few chains linked to CMV were shown in vitro to be specific for CMV antigens. A later analysis, which compared TCR beta chains of equal frequency, found the HLA-associated ones more clonally expanded. Some V segments, TRBV6-2 and TRBV6-3 among them, were indistinguishable and were therefore excluded.

PCR primers comprised 60 Vbeta and 13 Jbeta primers. The data were produced by immunoSEQ multiplex PCR, yet TCRdb's version contains in-frame clones alone and is incomplete. The repertoire consists of under 150,000 clones, with just under 85% occurring once and the leading ten covering more than 4%. The CDR3 has 16 amino acids. V lost 3 bases, J lost 5 bases, and 18 bases lay in between. Germline V gene data show CDR1 as LGHNT and CDR2 as FRNRAP. The sequence derives from a middle-aged man in good health and CMV-seropositive. The specimen was PBMCs. The V call is TRBV12-5, the J call TRBJ2-3; D perhaps matches TRBD2 (6 bases). The CDR3 nucleotides are TGTGCTAGTGGTTTCATCCTAGCTCCCGGGAGAGATACGCAGTATTTT. It codes for CASGFILAPGRDTQYF. Full variable domain (rest looked up from reference TRBV12-5 and TRBJ2-3): DARVTQTPRHKVTEMGQEVTMRCQPILGHNTVFWYRQTMMQGLELLAYFRNRAPLDDSGMPKDRFSAEMPDATLATLKIQPSEPRDSAVYFCASGFILAPGRDTQYFGPGTRLTVL.